This T cell receptor beta chain was sequenced during a study of monozygotic twins with inflammatory bowel disease (dated by TCRdb to about 2019). Turning to the overall study: The complete study included 28 monozygotic twin pairs: 19 IBD-discordant Danish pairs and nine German pairs, of which four were IBD-concordant and five were IBD-discordant. Within discordant pairs, disease-associated traits were sought mainly by comparing IBD patients with their genetically identical healthy co-twins. Each individual had, on average, about 151 000 unique TCRalpha sequences and 181 000 unique TCRbeta sequences available for analysis. Study-wide findings and limitations: The analysis was unable to tell apart different T cell subtypes. Compared with healthy twins, IBD patients had fewer clonotypes in common with other individuals, a difference most pronounced in patients showing signs of disease activity. Because patients received different immunosuppressive treatments, the repertoires may have picked up extra background noise and variability between individuals. Repertoire similarity did not differ between concordant and discordant twins, which could be due to limited statistical power. IBD patients had lower TCRbeta repertoire diversity, measured by the inverse Simpson index, than their healthy co-twins. The results gave no support for a single strong signal or clonotype linked to IBD.

The CDR3, cysteine through phenylalanine, is 15 amino acids long. DNA was not recorded. Looking up the germline V gene (reference sequence) yields CDR1 GTSNPN and CDR2 SVGIG. From each donor, a roughly 2.6 ml peripheral blood sample was collected into PAXgene tubes and stored at -80 degrees C. Without any T cell sorting, total RNA was extracted from whole blood using the PAXgene blood miRNA kit on an automated QIAcube. Peripheral blood from monozygotic twin pairs concordant or discordant for inflammatory bowel disease was subjected to deep TCRalpha and TCRbeta repertoire profiling with unique molecular barcoding. Smoking habits were recorded for all twin pairs, and each individual was classified as a current, former or never smoker. Receptors were amplified or captured by 5' RACE. For each TCR library, around 4,000 ng of total RNA was used. cDNA was synthesized with SMARTScribe reverse transcriptase in eight separate reactions per sample. During cDNA synthesis, template switching was used to introduce unique molecular identifiers that contained a 6-nucleotide sample barcode. Two nested PCRs of about 15 and 9 cycles amplified the TCRalpha and TCRbeta cDNA, and bead purification followed each PCR. Before amplification, the cDNA was treated with uracil DNA-glycosylase and purified using the QIAquick PCR purification kit. The second PCR was the step at which Illumina TruSeq-compatible adapters and sample-specific barcodes were added. TapeStation and Qubit were used to check library quality and concentration, and 5 to 5.5 ng of each library was pooled. Sequencing of the pooled libraries was done on an Illumina HiSeq2500 single-index Rapid Run using custom sequencing primers and 2 x 100 bp reads. In the authors' own workflow: PCR and sequencing errors were corrected by UMI-based consensus assembly using MiGEC version 1.2.6. MiXCR version 2.1.1 was used to carry out V(D)J alignment, clonotype assembly and CDR3 extraction. Gene usage, clonotype sharing and MAIT/NKT TCR abundance were normalised by analysing the top 1000, 10 000 and 20 000 clonotypes per sample. Diversity was computed as the inverse Simpson index with the vegan R package after downsampling to 27 000 UMIs. Paired Mann-Whitney U tests were applied to discordant twin pairs, and Benjamini-Hochberg correction was used for multiple testing. TCRdb reprocessed the reads, reporting each CDR3 protein sequence once and no DNA. The V and J calls shown here were made by TCRdb, not taken from the authors' results. The sample has about 350,000 distinct CDR3 sequences on record. The ten largest account for 2% to 2.5% of the sample.

Worth noting for this clonotype: What antigen it recognizes has not been identified.

Input material: blood. The source is a human donor with ulcerative colitis or Crohn's disease, or a healthy co-twin of an affected twin (not recorded which). Recombination joined TRBV30 with TRBJ2-6. CDR3 loop: CAWSVGSSGANVLTF.